A selection of T cell receptor beta chains follows, all from one sample in a study of blood T cell repertoires in COVID-19. Sequencing was performed with immunoSEQ multiplex PCR; in TCRdb, only in-frame clones are kept and a portion is missing. The sample carries just under 65,000 clones, about 70% recorded once. Sequencing was done on a sample of peripheral blood. The source of these receptors is a human donor in a cohort sampled during active COVID-19. Both conserved end residues are part of each CDR3. Each record gives: D gene, V gene, clone size, J gene, CDR3 length, CDR3 protein, CDR3 DNA. The D gene is left open where the match is weak. Expanded clones get a size class; other rows say once, few or many, or leave the size out.

d_call: NA
v_call: TRBV2
clone_size: NA
j_call: TRBJ2-7
cdr3_length: 14
cdr3_aa: CASSEHSRSYEQYF
cdr3_nt: TGTGCCAGCAGTGAGCACTCCCGCTCCTACGAGCAGTACTTC

d_call: TRBD2
v_call: TRBV9
clone_size: NA
j_call: TRBJ2-1
cdr3_length: 17
cdr3_aa: CASSVNSGLAGINEQFF
cdr3_nt: TGTGCCAGCAGCGTCAATTCCGGACTAGCGGGGATCAATGAGCAGTTCTTC

d_call: TRBD2
v_call: TRBV5-6
clone_size: NA
j_call: TRBJ2-5
cdr3_length: 14
cdr3_aa: CASSLAGDQETQYF
cdr3_nt: TGTGCCAGCAGCTTAGCGGGGGACCAAGAGACCCAGTACTTC

d_call: TRBD1
v_call: TRBV10-1
clone_size: NA
j_call: TRBJ2-7
cdr3_length: 15
cdr3_aa: CASSEGTGEAYEQYF
cdr3_nt: TGCGCCAGCAGTGAAGGGACAGGGGAAGCCTACGAGCAGTACTTC

d_call: TRBD1
v_call: TRBV7-2
clone_size: NA
j_call: TRBJ1-5
cdr3_length: 17
cdr3_aa: CASSSTSQGYGGQPQHF
cdr3_nt: TGTGCCAGCAGCTCGACATCACAGGGGTATGGTGGGCAGCCCCAGCATTTT

d_call: NA
v_call: TRBV5-1
clone_size: NA
j_call: TRBJ2-5
cdr3_length: 15
cdr3_aa: CASSLVAGAGETQYF
cdr3_nt: TGCGCCAGCAGCTTGGTGGCGGGGGCAGGAGAGACCCAGTACTTC

d_call: TRBD1
v_call: TRBV6-5
clone_size: many
j_call: TRBJ1-1
cdr3_length: 16
cdr3_aa: CASSYSGTGPNTEAFF
cdr3_nt: TGTGCCAGCAGTTACTCCGGGACAGGCCCGAACACTGAAGCTTTCTTT

d_call: NA
v_call: TRBV3-1/TRBV3-2
clone_size: NA
j_call: TRBJ2-1
cdr3_length: 14
cdr3_aa: CASARQGGAGEQFF
cdr3_nt: TGTGCCAGCGCCAGGCAAGGCGGGGCGGGTGAGCAGTTCTTC

d_call: TRBD2
v_call: TRBV27
clone_size: NA
j_call: TRBJ2-1
cdr3_length: 14
cdr3_aa: CASSRKRGENEQFF
cdr3_nt: TGTGCCAGCAGTCGGAAGCGGGGGGAAAATGAGCAGTTCTTC

d_call: TRBD1
v_call: TRBV18
clone_size: NA
j_call: TRBJ2-1
cdr3_length: 15
cdr3_aa: CASSPRDRVYNEQFF
cdr3_nt: TGTGCCAGCTCACCACGGGACAGGGTCTACAATGAGCAGTTCTTC